This TCR beta chain was captured in a study of shared clonotypes between healthy human individuals (TCRdb year 2020). About the study as a whole: A couple of women and a few men aged 18 to 49 years were included in the cohort. To increase sequencing depth and limit assay-specific biases, TCR repertoire library preparation and sequencing were carried out by different laboratories using diverse techniques. For each donor, three plates each were used for CD4 naive and CD4 memory, two plates were used for CD8 naive, and one plate was used for CD8 memory. Per donor, leukapheresis produced somewhere between about 0.85 and 9.5 billion PBMCs. Blood TCR repertoires of 5 or 6 healthy adults were deeply sequenced to estimate repertoire size and the extent of clonotype sharing between individuals. The study at large found these results: Estimated clonotype richness was generally larger for naive than for memory subsets. The small number of donors limited the genetic and exposure-history diversity represented. Higher generation probabilities were observed for clonotypes shared by all four sorted-subset donors than for non-shared clonotypes. Sampling was limited to blood, and TCR repertoires in tissue likely differ from TCR repertoires in blood. When several donors were compared, the shared fraction of clonotypes was roughly 4.8% for naive CD4, around 3.5% for naive CD8, roughly 2.5% for memory CD4, and around 0.37% for memory CD8. Pairwise subsampling indicated that sequencing depth was expected to affect the degree of clonotype sharing among donors. Incomplete sequencing was indicated by rarefaction of sorted-subset datasets, despite the large sequencing depth.

On this clone itself: Its specific antigen is unknown. No base quality information exists; no much larger clone differs at one position.

Donors were healthy HIV-negative adults with no recently reported acute infections or vaccinations. Every donor was a Caucasian adult residing in Nashville, Tennessee, USA. CD4+ T cells were enriched by magnetic negative selection; naive cells were then positively selected on CD45RA, and the negative fraction formed the memory subset. Blood was obtained by leukapheresis, after which PBMCs were separated by Ficoll-Histopaque density gradient centrifugation and cryopreserved in liquid nitrogen vapor phase. Analytical flow cytometry was used to check the purity and quantity of every magnetically sorted T cell population. Genomic DNA was isolated from each sorted fraction and quantified by UV absorbance on a Nanodrop 2000c. Its CDR3 holds 17 amino acids, cysteine through phenylalanine. Just the 51-base CDR3 DNA is kept, in frame starting at base 1. V drops 1 base and J drops 0 bases, leaving 14 bases in between.

Using the deep immunoSEQ assay, multiplex PCR amplified TCR CDR3 regions from genomic DNA. Genomic DNA extracted from each cell subset was distributed evenly over all wells of several immunoSEQ 96-well plates, and each plate served as one replicate. For sorted subsets, each replicate PCR was loaded with roughly 200 ng genomic DNA, equivalent to about 33,000 T cell genomes. Purified libraries were measured with a Qubit 3.0 fluorometer, size-checked on a Bioanalyzer 2100, and measured again with the KAPA Library Quantification kit. Every immunoSEQ 96-well plate was sequenced on a separate single-read 150-cycle Illumina NextSeq 550 flow cell. The authors' analysis ran thus. The immunoSEQ output contained only junctional sequences without quality scores, so filtering could not match that applied to full-length reads. To assign V/J genes and CDR3, sequences were annotated using PyIR, a Python wrapper for IgBLAST v1.9, with IMGT germline references. Reads were filtered out if the reads had weak V/J assignments (E-value above 1e-6), no CDR3, stop codons, out-of-frame junctions, or ambiguous translated residues. V3J clonotypes were defined as sequences sharing an identical inferred V gene, J gene, and CDR3 amino acid sequence. Percentage overlap between repertoires was calculated by dividing the number of shared unique clonotypes by the size of the smaller repertoire. Three approaches were used to assess repertoire richness: RTK rarefaction, the Chao1 estimator, and Recon v2.1 estimates of unobserved clonotypes. Generation probabilities were computed with OLGA for all TCRbeta clonotypes obtained by the gDNA method from several donors. Imported from immuneACCESS, the table was reduced by TCRdb to in-frame sequences with V and J called. These copies leave out some clones; in studies compared against another copy, an unresolved V gene accounts for under half, and the cause of the remainder is not known. V, J and clone size reflect that table, while D and trimming were determined from the DNA. Here the sample has more than 2 million clones; 85% to 95% occur a single time. The ten most abundant clones make up 0.13% of the sample.

The sequenced material came from naive CD4+ T cells sorted from blood. The cell subset or site label, read with the paper, signifies: CD45RA+ positively selected. This TCR came from a man aged 18 to 30 in good health. The sequence links TRBV5-3 to TRBJ1-3, with no reliable assignment of the D segment. TRBV5-3 is identified as an open reading frame with a role that is uncertain. Here the CDR3 is given as CARSLIRSSYSGNTIYF. Here is the DNA: TGTGCCAGAAGCTTGATCAGGAGTAGTTACTCTGGAAACACCATATATTTT.